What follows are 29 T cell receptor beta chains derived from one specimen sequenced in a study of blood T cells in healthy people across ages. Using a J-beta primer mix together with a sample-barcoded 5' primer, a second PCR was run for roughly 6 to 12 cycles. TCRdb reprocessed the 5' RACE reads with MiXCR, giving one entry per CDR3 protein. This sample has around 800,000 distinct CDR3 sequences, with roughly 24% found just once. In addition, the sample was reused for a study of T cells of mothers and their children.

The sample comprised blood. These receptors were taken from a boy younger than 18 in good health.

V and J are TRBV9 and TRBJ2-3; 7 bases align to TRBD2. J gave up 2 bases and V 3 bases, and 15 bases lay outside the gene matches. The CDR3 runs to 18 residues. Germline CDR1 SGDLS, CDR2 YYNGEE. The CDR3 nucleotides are TGTGCCAGCAGCGCGCTTACTTCGGCGGGGGAATTCACAGATACGCAGTATTTT. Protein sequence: CASSALTSAGEFTDTQYF.

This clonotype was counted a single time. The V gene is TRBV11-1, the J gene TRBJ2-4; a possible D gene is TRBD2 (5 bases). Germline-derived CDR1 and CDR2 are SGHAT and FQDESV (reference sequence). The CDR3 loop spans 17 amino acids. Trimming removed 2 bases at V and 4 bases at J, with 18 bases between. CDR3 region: CASSLFSLASPKNIQYF. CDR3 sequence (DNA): TGTGCCAGCAGCTTATTCAGTCTAGCCAGCCCTAAAAACATTCAGTACTTC.

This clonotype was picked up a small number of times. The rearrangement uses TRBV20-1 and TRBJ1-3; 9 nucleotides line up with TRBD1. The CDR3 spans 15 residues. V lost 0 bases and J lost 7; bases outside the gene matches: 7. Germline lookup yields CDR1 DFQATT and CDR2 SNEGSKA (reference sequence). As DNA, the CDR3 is TGCAGTGCTAGAGATTCCCGACAGGGGGGGAACACCATATATTTT. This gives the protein CSARDSRQGGNTIYF.

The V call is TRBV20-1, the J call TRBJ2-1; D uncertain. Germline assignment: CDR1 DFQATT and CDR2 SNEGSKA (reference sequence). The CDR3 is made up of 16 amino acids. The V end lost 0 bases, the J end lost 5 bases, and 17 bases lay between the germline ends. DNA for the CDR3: TGCAGTGCTAGAGATCCCCTAGGCCTTTCTAACAATGAGCAGTTCTTC. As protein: CSARDPLGLSNNEQFF.

The CDR3 DNA reads TGTGCCAGCAGTCCCAAAAGGAAAGGCGAGCAGTACTTC. It yields the protein CASSPKRKGEQYF. V is TRBV6-1 and J is TRBJ2-7; D gene unclear. This CDR3 has 13 residues. Deletions cut 5 bases from V and 6 bases from J, with 14 bases between. Germline V CDR1 and CDR2: MNHNS, SASEGT.

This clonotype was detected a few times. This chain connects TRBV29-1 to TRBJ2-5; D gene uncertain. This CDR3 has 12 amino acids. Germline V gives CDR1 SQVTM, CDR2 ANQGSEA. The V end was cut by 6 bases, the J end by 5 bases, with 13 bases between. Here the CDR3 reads CSVLRPVETQYF. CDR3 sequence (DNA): TGCAGCGTCCTAAGGCCAGTCGAGACCCAGTACTTC.

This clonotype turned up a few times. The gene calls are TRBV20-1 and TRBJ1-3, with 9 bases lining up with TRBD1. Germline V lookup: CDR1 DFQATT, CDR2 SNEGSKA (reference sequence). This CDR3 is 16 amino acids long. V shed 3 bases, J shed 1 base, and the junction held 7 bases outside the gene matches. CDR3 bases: TGCAGTGCTAGGCCGGGACAGGGTTATTCTGGAAACACCATATATTTT. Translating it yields CSARPGQGYSGNTIYF.

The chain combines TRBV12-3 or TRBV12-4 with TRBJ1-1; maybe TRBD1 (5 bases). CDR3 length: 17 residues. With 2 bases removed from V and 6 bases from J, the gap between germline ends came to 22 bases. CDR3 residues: CASSLRPGPPRDAEAFF. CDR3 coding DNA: TGTGCCAGCAGTTTACGCCCCGGACCGCCCAGGGACGCTGAAGCTTTCTTT.

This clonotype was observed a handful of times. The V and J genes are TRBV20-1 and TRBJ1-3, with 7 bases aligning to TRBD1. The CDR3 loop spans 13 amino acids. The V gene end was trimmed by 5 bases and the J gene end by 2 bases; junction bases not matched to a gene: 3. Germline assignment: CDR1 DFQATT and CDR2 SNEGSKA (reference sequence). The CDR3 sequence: CSAVGTAGNTIYF. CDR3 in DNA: TGCAGTGCTGTAGGGACAGCTGGAAACACCATATATTTT.

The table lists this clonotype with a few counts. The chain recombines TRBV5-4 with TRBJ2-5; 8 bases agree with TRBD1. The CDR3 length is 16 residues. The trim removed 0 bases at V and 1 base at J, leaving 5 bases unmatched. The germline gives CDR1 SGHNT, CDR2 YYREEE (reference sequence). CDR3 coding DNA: TGTGCCAGCAGCTTGGGTGGGACAGGCATCCAAGAGACCCAGTACTTC. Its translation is CASSLGGTGIQETQYF.

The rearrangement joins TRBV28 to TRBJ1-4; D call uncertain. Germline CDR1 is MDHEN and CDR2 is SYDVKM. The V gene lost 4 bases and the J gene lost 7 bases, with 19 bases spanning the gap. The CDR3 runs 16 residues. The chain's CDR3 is CASSSPRHPRGEKLFF. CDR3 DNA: TGTGCCAGCAGTTCCCCCCGACATCCCCGGGGTGAAAAACTGTTTTTT.

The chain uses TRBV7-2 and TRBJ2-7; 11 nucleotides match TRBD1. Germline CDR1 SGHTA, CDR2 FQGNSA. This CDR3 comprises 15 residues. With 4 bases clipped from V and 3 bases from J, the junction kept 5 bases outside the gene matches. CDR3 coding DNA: TGTGCCAGCAGCTCGAGGACAGGGGGCGACTACGAGCAGTACTTC. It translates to CASSSRTGGDYEQYF.

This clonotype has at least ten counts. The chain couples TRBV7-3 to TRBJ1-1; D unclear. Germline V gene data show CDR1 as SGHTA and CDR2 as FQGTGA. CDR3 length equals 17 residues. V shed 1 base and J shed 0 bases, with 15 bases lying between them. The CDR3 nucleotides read TGTGCCAGCAGCTTAATTGGGCCCCAACCCTTGAACACTGAAGCTTTCTTT. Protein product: CASSLIGPQPLNTEAFF.

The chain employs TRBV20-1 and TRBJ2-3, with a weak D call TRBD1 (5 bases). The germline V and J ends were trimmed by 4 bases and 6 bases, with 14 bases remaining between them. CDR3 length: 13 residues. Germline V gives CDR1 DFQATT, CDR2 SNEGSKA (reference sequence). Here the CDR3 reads CSAILGARDTQYF. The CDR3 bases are TGCAGTGCTATCTTAGGGGCTAGGGATACGCAGTATTTT.

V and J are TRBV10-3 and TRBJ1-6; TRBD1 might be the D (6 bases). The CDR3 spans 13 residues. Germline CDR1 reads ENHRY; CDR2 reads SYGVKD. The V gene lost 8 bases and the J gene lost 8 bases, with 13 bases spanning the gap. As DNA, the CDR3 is TGTGCCATCCGGCCAGGGGAGGATTCACCCCTCCACTTT. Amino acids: CAIRPGEDSPLHF.

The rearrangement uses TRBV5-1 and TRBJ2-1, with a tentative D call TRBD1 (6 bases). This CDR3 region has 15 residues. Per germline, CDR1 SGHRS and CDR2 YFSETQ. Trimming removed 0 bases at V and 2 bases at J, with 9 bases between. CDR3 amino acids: CASSLVGDTYNEQFF. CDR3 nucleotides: TGCGCCAGCAGCTTGGTGGGGGACACCTACAATGAGCAGTTCTTC.

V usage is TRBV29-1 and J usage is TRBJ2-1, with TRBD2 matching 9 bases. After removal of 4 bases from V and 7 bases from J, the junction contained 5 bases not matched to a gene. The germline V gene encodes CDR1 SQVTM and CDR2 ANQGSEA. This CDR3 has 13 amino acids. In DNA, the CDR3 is TGCAGCGTTGGGCTAGCGGGATTAAATGAGCAGTTCTTC. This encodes CSVGLAGLNEQFF.

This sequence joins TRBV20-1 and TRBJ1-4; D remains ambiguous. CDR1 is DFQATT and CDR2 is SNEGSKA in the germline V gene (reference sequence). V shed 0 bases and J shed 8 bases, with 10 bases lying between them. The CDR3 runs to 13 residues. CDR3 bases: TGCAGTGCTAGAGAAGTAGGTGGAGAAAAACTGTTTTTT. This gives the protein CSAREVGGEKLFF.

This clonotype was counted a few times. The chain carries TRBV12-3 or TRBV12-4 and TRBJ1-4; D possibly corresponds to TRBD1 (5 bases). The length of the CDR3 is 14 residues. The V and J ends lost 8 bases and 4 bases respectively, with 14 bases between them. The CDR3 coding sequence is TGTGCCAGCCTCCGTGCGGGGCTTAATGAAAAACTGTTTTTT. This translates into CASLRAGLNEKLFF.

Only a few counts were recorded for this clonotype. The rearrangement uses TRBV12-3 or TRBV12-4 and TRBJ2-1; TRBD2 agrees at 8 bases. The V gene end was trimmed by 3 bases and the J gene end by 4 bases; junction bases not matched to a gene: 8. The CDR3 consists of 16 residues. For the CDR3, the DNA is TGTGCCAGCAGTTTTTCCCGGGGGGGCCGTTACAATGAGCAGTTCTTC. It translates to CASSFSRGGRYNEQFF.

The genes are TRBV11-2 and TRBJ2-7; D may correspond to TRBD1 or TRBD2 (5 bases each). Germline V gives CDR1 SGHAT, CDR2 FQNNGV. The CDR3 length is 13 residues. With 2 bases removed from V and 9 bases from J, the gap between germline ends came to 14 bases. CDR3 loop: CASSLPGALAQYF. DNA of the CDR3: TGTGCCAGCAGCTTACCCGGGGCCCTCGCGCAGTACTTC.

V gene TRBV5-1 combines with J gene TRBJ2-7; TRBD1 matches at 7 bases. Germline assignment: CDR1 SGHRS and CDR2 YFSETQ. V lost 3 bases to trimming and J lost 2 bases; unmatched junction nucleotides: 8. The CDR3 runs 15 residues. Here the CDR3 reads CASSSWSGTAYEQYF. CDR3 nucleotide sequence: TGCGCCAGCAGCTCCTGGTCCGGGACAGCCTACGAGCAGTACTTC.

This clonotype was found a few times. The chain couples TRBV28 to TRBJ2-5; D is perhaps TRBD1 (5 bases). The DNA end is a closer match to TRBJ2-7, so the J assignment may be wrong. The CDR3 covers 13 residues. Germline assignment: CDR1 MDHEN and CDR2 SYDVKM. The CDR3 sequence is CASRHNTGYEQYF. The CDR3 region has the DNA TGTGCCAGCAGACACAACACAGGCTACGAGCAGTACTTC.

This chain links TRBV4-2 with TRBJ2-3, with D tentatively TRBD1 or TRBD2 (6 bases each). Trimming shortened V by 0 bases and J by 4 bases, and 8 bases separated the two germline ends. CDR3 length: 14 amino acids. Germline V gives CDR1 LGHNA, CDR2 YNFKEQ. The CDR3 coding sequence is TGTGCCAGCAGCCAAGACGGGGGCCCAGATACGCAGTATTTT. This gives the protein CASSQDGGPDTQYF.

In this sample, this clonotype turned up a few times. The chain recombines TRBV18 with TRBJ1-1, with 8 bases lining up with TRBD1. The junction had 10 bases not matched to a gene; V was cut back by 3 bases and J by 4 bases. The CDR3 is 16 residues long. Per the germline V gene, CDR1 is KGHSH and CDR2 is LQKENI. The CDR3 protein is CASSPRGQGSFTEAFF. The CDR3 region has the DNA TGTGCCAGCTCACCTAGAGGACAGGGATCTTTCACTGAAGCTTTCTTT.

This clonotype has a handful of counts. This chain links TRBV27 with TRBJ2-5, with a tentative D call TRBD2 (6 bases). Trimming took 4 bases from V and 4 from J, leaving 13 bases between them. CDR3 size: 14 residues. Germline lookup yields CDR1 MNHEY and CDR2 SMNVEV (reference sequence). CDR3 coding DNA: TGTGCCAGCAGTTGGAGGGTATGGGGAGAGACCCAGTACTTC. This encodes CASSWRVWGETQYF.

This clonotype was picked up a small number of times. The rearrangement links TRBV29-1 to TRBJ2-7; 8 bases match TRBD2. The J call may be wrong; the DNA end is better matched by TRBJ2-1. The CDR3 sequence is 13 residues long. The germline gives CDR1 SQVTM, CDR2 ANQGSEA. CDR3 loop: CSVDGGAVNEQFF. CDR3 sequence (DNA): TGCAGCGTTGACGGGGGGGCAGTGAATGAGCAGTTCTTC.

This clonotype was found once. The CDR3 nucleotides are TGTGCCAGCAGCTTATCGGCCTACTTGGACTACGAGCAGTACTTC. This translates into CASSLSAYLDYEQYF. The V and J genes are TRBV7-9 and TRBJ2-7; D is unresolved. Germline-derived CDR1 and CDR2 are SEHNR and FQNEAQ (reference sequence). The CDR3 covers 15 residues. Deletions cut 2 bases from V and 3 bases from J, with 14 bases between.

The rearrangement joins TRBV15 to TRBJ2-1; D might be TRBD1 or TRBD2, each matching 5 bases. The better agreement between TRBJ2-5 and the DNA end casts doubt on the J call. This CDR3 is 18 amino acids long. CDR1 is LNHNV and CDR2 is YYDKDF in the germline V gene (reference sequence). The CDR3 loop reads CATSRDQFGGGIGETQYF. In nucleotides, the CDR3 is TGTGCCACCAGCAGAGATCAGTTTGGGGGTGGAATAGGGGAGACCCAGTACTTC.